Sequencing of this T cell receptor (beta chain) was carried out in a study of cytotoxic CD8 clonotypes in ibrutinib-treated CLL. The CDR3 length is 16 residues. The V and J ends lost 7 bases and 0 bases respectively, with 15 bases between them. Germline CDR1 SEHNR, CDR2 FQNEAQ (reference sequence). Only in-frame clones appear in the TCRdb table, and some are missing; sequencing was by immunoSEQ multiplex PCR. The data hold 85,000 or so clones, with about four fifths observed a single time. The chain has TRBV7-9 and TRBJ2-2; D may correspond to TRBD1 or TRBD2 (6 bases each). The source of this sequence is a human donor with chronic lymphocytic leukemia. The sequencing here drew on PBMCs, taken after 12 months of ibrutinib treatment. The CDR3 protein is CASIYGGGANTGELFF. The CDR3 DNA reads TGTGCCAGCATTTACGGGGGCGGGGCGAACACCGGGGAGCTGTTTTTT.